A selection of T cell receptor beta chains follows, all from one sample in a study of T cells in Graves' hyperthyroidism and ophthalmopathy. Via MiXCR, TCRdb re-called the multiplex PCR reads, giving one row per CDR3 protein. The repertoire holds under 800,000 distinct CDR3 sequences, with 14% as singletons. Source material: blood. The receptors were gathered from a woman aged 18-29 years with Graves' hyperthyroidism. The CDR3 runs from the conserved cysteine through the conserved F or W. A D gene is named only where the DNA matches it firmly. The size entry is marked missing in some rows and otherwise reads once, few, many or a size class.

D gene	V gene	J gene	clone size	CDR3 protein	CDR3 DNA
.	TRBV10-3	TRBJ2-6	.	CAISGISGQAISGANVLTF	TGTGCCATCAGTGGTATAAGTGGGCAGGCGATCTCTGGGGCCAACGTCCTGACTTTC
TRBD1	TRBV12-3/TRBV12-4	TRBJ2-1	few	CASSLAGQGKYNEQFF	TGTGCCAGCAGTTTAGCGGGACAGGGGAAATACAATGAGCAGTTCTTC
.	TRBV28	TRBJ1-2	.	CASSLFGYGHTF	TGTGCCAGCAGTTTATTCGGCTATGGCCACACCTTC
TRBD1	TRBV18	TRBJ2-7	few	CASSPVQGIGGYEQYF	TGTGCCAGCTCACCAGTACAGGGGATAGGCGGCTACGAGCAGTACTTC
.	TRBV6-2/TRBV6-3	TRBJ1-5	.	CASNAGIQPQHF	TGTGCCAGCAATGCAGGGATTCAGCCCCAGCATTTT
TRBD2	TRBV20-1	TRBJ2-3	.	CSGSGARRSNSQTSGSVSDTQYF	TGCAGCGGCTCTGGGGCCCGGCGTTCCAACTCCCAAACTAGCGGGAGTGTGTCAGATACGCAGTATTTT
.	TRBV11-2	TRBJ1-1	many	CASGARAFF	TGTGCCAGCGGGGCGAGGGCTTTCTTT
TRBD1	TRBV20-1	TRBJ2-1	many	CSATGQGDYNEQFF	TGCAGTGCTACCGGACAGGGGGACTACAATGAGCAGTTCTTC
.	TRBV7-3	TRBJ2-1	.	CASSLQFSDKQFF	TGTGCCAGCAGCTTGCAGTTCTCGGACAAACAGTTCTTC
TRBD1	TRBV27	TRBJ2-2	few	CASTLHRTGADTGELFF	TGTGCCAGCACCCTACACAGGACAGGAGCGGACACCGGGGAGCTGTTTTTT
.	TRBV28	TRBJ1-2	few	CASSLISETENDGYTF	TGTGCCAGCAGTTTAATCTCGGAGACAGAAAATGATGGCTACACCTTC
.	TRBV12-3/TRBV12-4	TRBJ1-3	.	CASSFTGTFGNTIYF	TGTGCCAGCAGTTTTACAGGGACATTCGGAAACACCATATATTTT
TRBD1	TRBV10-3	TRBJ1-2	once	CAIRRRQGVPNYGYTF	TGTGCCATCAGGCGGAGACAGGGGGTCCCCAACTATGGCTACACCTTC
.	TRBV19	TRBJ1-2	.	CASSLSPVGTYGYTF	TGTGCCAGTAGTTTATCCCCCGTGGGAACCTATGGCTACACCTTC
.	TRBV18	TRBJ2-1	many	CASSPYGSIYNEQFF	TGTGCCAGCTCACCTTACGGGAGCATATACAATGAGCAGTTCTTC
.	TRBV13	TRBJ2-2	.	CASSTANTGELFF	TGTGCCAGCAGTACGGCCAACACCGGGGAGCTGTTTTTT
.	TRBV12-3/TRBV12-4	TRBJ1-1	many	CASSWSLTEAFF	TGTGCCAGCAGTTGGTCTTTGACTGAAGCTTTCTTT
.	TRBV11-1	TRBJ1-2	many	CASSPDRASSYGYTF	TGTGCCAGCAGCCCAGACCGGGCATCATCCTATGGCTACACCTTC
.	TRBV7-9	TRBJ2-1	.	CASGWGRPGEQFF	TGTGCCAGCGGGTGGGGGAGGCCCGGGGAGCAGTTCTTC
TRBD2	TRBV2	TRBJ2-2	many	CASRRLAGGNTGELFF	TGTGCCAGCAGGAGACTAGCGGGAGGGAACACCGGGGAGCTGTTTTTT
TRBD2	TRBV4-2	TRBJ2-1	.	CASSQGGRANEQFF	TGTGCCAGCAGCCAGGGCGGGAGGGCCAATGAGCAGTTCTTC
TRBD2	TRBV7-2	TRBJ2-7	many	CASSFFAGGPPYEQYF	TGTGCCAGCAGCTTCTTCGCGGGAGGGCCTCCCTACGAGCAGTACTTC
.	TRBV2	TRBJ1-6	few	CASSVAAGAQNSPLHF	TGTGCCAGCAGTGTCGCGGCGGGGGCGCAGAATTCACCCCTCCACTTT
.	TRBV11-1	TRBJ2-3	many	CASSFLRADVTDTQYF	TGTGCCAGCAGCTTTTTACGAGCGGACGTCACAGATACGCAGTATTTT
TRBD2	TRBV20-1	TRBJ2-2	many	CSAVAGEYTGELFF	TGCAGTGCAGTAGCGGGAGAATACACCGGGGAGCTGTTTTTT
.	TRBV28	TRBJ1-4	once	CASSPNPPQDSNEKLFF	TGTGCCAGCAGTCCCAACCCACCACAGGACTCCAATGAAAAACTGTTTTTT
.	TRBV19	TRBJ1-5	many	CASSTGAQQPQHF	TGTGCCAGTAGTACCGGGGCGCAGCAGCCCCAGCATTTT
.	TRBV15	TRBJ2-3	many	CATSRESRSRDTQYF	TGTGCCACCAGCAGAGAGAGTAGGTCCCGAGATACGCAGTATTTT
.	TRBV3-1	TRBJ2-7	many	CASSQGTMAYEQYF	TGTGCCAGCAGCCAAGGGACTATGGCCTACGAGCAGTACTTC